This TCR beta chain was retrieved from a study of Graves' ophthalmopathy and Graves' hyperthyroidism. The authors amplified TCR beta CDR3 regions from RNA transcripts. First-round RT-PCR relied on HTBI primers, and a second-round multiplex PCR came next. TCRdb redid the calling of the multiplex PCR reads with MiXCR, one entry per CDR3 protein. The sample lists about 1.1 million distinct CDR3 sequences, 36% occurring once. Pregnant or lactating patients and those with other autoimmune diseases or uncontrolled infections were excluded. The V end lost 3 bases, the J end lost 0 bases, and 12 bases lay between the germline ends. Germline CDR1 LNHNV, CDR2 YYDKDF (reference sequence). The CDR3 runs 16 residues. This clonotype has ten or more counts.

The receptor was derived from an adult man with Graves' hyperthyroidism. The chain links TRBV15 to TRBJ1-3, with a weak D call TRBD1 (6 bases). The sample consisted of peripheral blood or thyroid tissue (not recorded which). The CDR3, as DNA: TGTGCCACCAGCAGCCCGGGACAAAGCTCTGGAAACACCATATATTTT. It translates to CATSSPGQSSGNTIYF.